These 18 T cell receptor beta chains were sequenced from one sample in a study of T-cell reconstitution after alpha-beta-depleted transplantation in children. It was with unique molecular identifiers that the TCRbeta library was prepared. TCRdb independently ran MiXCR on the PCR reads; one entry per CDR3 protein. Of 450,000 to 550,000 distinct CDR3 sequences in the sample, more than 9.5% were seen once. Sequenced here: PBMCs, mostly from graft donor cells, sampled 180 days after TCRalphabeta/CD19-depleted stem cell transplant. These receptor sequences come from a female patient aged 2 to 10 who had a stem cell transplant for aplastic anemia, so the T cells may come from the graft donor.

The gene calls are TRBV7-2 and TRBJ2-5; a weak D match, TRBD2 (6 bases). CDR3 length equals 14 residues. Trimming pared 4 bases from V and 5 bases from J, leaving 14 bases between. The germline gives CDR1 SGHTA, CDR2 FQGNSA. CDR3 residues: CASSSREKGETQYF. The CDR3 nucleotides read TGTGCCAGCAGCTCCCGGGAGAAGGGGGAGACCCAGTACTTC. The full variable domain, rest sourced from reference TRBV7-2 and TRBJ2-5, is GAGVSQSPSNKVTEKGKDVELRCDPISGHTALYWYRQSLGQGLEFLIYFQGNSAPDKSGLPSDRFSAERTGGSVSTLTIQRTQQEDSAVYLCASSSREKGETQYFGPGTRLLVL.

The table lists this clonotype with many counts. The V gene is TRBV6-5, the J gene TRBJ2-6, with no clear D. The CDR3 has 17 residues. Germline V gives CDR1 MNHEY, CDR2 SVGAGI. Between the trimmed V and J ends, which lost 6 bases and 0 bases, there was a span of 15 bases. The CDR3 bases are TGTGCCAGCAGCCCGTCCCGTTCGATCTCTGGGGCCAACGTCCTGACTTTC. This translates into CASSPSRSISGANVLTF.

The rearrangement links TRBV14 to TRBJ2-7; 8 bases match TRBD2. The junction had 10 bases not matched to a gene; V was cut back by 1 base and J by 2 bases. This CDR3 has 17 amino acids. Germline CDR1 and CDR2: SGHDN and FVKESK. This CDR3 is CASSQGRGRHPAYEQYF. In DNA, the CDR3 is TGTGCCAGCAGCCAAGGTCGCGGGAGGCACCCAGCCTACGAGCAGTACTTC.

CDR3 nucleotide sequence: TGTGCCAGCAGCCCAGGACAGGCGATGAACACTGAAGCTTTCTTT. Encoded protein: CASSPGQAMNTEAFF. V and J are TRBV7-9 and TRBJ1-1, with 7 nucleotides matching TRBD1. This CDR3 comprises 15 residues. V lost 5 bases to trimming and J lost 0 bases; unmatched junction nucleotides: 6. The V gene's germline CDR1 is SEHNR and CDR2 FQNEAQ (reference sequence).

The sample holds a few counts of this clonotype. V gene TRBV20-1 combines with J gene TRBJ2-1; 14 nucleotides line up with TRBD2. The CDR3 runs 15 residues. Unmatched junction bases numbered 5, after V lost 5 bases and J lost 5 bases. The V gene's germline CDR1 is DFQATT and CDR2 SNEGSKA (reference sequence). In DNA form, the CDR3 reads TGCAGTGCTGAGACTAGCGGGAGGGGAAACAATGAGCAGTTCTTC. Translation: CSAETSGRGNNEQFF.

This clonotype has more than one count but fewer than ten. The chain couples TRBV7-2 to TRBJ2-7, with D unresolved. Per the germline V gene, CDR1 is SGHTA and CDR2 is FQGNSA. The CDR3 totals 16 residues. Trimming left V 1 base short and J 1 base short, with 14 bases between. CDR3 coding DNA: TGTGCCAGCAGCTTAGGTTTTGCGGTCTCTTCCTACGAGCAGTACTTC. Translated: CASSLGFAVSSYEQYF.

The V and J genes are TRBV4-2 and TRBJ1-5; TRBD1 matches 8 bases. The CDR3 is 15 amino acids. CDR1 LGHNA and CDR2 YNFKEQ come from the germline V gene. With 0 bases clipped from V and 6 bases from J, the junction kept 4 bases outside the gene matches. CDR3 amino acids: CASSQESRGPQPQHF. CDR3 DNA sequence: TGTGCCAGCAGCCAAGAATCCAGGGGGCCTCAGCCCCAGCATTTT.

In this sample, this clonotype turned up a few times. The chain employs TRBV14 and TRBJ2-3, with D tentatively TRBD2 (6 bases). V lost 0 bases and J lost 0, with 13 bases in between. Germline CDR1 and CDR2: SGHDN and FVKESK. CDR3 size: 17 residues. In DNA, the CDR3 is TGTGCCAGCAGCCAAGATATACTAGCCCCTAGCACAGATACGCAGTATTTT. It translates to CASSQDILAPSTDTQYF.

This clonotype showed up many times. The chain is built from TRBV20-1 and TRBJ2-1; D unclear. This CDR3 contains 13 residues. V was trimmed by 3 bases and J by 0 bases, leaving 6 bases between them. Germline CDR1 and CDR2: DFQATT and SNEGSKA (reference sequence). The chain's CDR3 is CSARWYSYNEQFF. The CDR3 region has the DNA TGCAGTGCTAGGTGGTACTCCTACAATGAGCAGTTCTTC.

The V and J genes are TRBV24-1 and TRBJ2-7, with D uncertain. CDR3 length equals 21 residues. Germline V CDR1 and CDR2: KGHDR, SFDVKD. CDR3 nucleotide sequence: TGTGCCGCCAGTTGGACCCCCCCGTCCGGACCCCACCCCGAGAGCTCCTACGAGCAGTACGTC. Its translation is CAASWTPPSGPHPESSYEQYV.

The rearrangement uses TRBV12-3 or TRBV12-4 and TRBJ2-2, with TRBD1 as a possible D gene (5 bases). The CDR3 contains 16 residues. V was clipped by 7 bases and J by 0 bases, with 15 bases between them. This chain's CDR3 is CASTRKGRANTGELFF. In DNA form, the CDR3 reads TGTGCCAGCACCCGCAAGGGCAGGGCGAACACCGGGGAGCTGTTTTTT.

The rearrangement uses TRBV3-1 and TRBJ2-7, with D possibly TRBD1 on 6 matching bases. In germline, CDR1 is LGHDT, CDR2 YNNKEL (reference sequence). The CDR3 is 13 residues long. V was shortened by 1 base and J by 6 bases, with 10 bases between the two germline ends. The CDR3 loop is CASSQGNRVEQYV. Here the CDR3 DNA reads TGTGCCAGCAGCCAAGGGAACAGGGTCGAGCAGTACGTC.

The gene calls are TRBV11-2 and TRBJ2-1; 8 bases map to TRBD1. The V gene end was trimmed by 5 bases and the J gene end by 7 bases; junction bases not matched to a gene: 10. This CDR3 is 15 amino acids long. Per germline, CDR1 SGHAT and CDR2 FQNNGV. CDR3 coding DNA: TGTGCCAGCAGCATCCCCAGGACAGGGCCTAATGAGCAGTTCTTC. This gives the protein CASSIPRTGPNEQFF.

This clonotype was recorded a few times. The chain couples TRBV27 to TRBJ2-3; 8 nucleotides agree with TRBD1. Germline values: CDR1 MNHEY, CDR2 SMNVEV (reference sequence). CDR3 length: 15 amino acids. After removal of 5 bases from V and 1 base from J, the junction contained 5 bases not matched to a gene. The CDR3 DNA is TGTGCCAGCAGTACGACAGGGGTCGGCACAGATACGCAGTATTTT. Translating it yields CASSTTGVGTDTQYF.

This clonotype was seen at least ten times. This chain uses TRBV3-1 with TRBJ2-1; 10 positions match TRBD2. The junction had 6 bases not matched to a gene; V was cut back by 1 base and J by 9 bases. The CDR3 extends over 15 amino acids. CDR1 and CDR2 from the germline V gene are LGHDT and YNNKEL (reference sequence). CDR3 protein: CASSQGRTSGPEQFF. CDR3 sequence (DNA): TGTGCCAGCAGCCAAGGCCGGACTAGCGGCCCTGAGCAGTTCTTC.

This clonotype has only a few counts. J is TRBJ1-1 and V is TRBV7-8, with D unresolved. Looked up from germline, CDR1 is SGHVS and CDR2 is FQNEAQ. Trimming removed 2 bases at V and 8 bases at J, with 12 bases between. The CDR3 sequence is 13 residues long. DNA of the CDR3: TGTGCCAGCAGCTTACCGAGCAGCAGGGAAGCTTTCTTT. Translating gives CASSLPSSREAFF.

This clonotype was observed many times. The chain's CDR3 is CASSSRGPSYNEQFF. The CDR3 region has the DNA TGCGCCAGCAGCTCCAGGGGGCCCTCCTACAATGAGCAGTTCTTC. V gene TRBV5-1 combines with J gene TRBJ2-1; 8 nucleotides line up with TRBD1. The germline V gene encodes CDR1 SGHRS and CDR2 YFSETQ. The junction had 2 bases not matched to a gene; V was cut back by 3 bases and J by 0 bases. The CDR3 spans 15 residues.

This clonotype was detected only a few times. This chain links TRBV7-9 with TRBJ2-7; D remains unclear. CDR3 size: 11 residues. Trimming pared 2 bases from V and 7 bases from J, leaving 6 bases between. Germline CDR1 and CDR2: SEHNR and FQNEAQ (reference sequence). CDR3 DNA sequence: TGTGCCAGCAGCTTAAGACGGGAGCAGTACTTC. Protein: CASSLRREQYF.